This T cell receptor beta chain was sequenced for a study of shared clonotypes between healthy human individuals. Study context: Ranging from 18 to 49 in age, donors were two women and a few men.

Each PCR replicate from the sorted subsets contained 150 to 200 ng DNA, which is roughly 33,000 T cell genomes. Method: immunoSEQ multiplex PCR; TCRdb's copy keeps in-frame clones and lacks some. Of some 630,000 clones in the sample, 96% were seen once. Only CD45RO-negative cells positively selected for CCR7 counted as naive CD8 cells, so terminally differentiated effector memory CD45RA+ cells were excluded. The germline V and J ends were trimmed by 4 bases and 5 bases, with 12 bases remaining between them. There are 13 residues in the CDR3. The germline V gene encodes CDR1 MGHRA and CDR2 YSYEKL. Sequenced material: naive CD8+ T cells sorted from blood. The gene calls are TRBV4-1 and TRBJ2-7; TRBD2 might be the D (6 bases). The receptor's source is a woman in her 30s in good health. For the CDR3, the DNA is TGCGCCAGCAGCCCAGCGGGCTGGGACGAGCAGTACTTC. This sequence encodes CASSPAGWDEQYF.